Following are 28 T cell receptor beta chains from one sample sequenced in a study of beta chain features in type 1 diabetes. Study findings and constraints: For Type 1 diabetes patients, all four CD4+ subsets carried TCRB CDR3s that were moderately but significantly shorter.

Reverse transcription of all isolated RNA meant that expressed TCRB transcripts were sequenced. Only in-frame clones appear in the TCRdb table, and some are missing; sequencing was by immunoSEQ multiplex PCR. The profile shows some 150,000 clones, around 9.7% of them singletons. These TCRs' antigens remain unknown. Input material: central memory CD4+ T cells from blood. The receptors shown here come from a young woman with type 1 diabetes.

The chain is built from TRBV30 and TRBJ2-2; perhaps TRBD1 as D (6 bases). The CDR3 runs to 14 residues. CDR1 is GTSNPN and CDR2 is SVGIG in the germline V gene (reference sequence). Trimming pared 3 bases from V and 4 bases from J, leaving 12 bases between. The CDR3: CAWRSGQFTGELFF. In DNA form, the CDR3 reads TGTGCCTGGAGGTCGGGACAATTCACCGGGGAGCTGTTTTTT.

This clone was seen a handful of times. The chain employs TRBV2 and TRBJ1-1; 8 positions agree with TRBD1. V was clipped by 6 bases and J by 4 bases; unmatched bases: 4. Germline V CDR1 and CDR2: SNHLY, FYNNEI. This CDR3 is 13 amino acids long. CDR3 DNA: TGTGCCAGCAGCGGGACAGGTTTCACTGAAGCTTTCTTT. Translation gives CASSGTGFTEAFF.

The rearrangement joins TRBV28 to TRBJ2-7; D unresolved. V dropped 3 bases and J dropped 2 bases, with 5 bases sitting between them. Germline CDR1 is MDHEN and CDR2 is SYDVKM. This CDR3 comprises 12 residues. CDR3 protein: CASSLWPYEQYF. DNA of the CDR3: TGTGCCAGCAGTTTGTGGCCCTACGAGCAGTACTTC.

The sample holds a few counts of this clone. This chain uses TRBV6-6 with TRBJ1-1; D gene unclear. Trimming took off 1 base at V and 1 base at J, with 4 bases between the two ends. This CDR3 spans 13 amino acids. Germline V gene lookup returns CDR1 MNHNY and CDR2 SVGAGI (reference sequence). The CDR3 is CASSYYGNTEAFF. CDR3 nucleotide sequence: TGTGCCAGCAGTTACTACGGGAACACTGAAGCTTTCTTT.

In this sample, this clone turned up a few times. The chain employs TRBV30 and TRBJ1-1; D might be TRBD1 (6 bases). The CDR3 runs 12 residues. Germline-derived CDR1 and CDR2 are GTSNPN and SVGIG (reference sequence). Trimming removed 5 bases from V and 2 bases from J, with 9 bases in between. The CDR3 bases are TGTGCCTGGGACAGGCCCAACACTGAAGCTTTCTTT. Translation gives CAWDRPNTEAFF. The complete variable domain, with remaining parts taken from reference TRBV30 and TRBJ1-1, reads SQTIHQWPATLVQPVGSPLSLECTVEGTSNPNLYWYRQAAGRGLQLLFYSVGIGQISSEVPQNLSASRPQDRQFILSSKKLLLSDSGFYLCAWDRPNTEAFFGQGTRLTVV.

The chain carries TRBV7-3 and TRBJ1-2; 8 bases fit TRBD1. The germline gives CDR1 SGHTA, CDR2 FQGTGA. V trimming: 2 bases; J trimming: 8 bases; junction bases outside the gene matches: 4. The CDR3 extends over 13 amino acids. CDR3 amino acids: CASSLARGLGYTF. In DNA form, the CDR3 reads TGTGCCAGCAGCTTAGCCAGGGGGCTAGGCTACACCTTC.

The chain carries TRBV9 and TRBJ2-1, with TRBD2 matching over 13 bases. CDR3 length equals 18 residues. The trim removed 0 bases at V and 4 bases at J, leaving 7 bases unmatched. The germline V gene has CDR1 SGDLS and CDR2 YYNGEE. In nucleotides, the CDR3 is TGTGCCAGCAGCGTAGGTCTCGGGACTAGCGGGGAGTACAATGAGCAGTTCTTC. The encoded protein is CASSVGLGTSGEYNEQFF.

The chain combines TRBV5-1 with TRBJ2-2; TRBD2 matches at 10 bases. Trimming took 0 bases from V and 7 from J; bases not matched to a gene: 3. CDR1 SGHRS and CDR2 YFSETQ come from the germline V gene. CDR3 length equals 15 residues. CDR3 amino acids: CASSLGLAGDGELFF. The CDR3 bases are TGCGCCAGCAGCTTGGGGCTAGCGGGAGACGGGGAGCTGTTTTTT.

This clone has more than one count but fewer than ten. This chain connects TRBV30 to TRBJ1-1; 7 bases match TRBD1. This CDR3 has 15 residues. Trimming at V came to 4 bases and at J to 5 bases, leaving 13 bases not matched to a gene. From germline, CDR1 is GTSNPN and CDR2 SVGIG (reference sequence). The chain's CDR3 is CAWTYPTGLGTEAFF. The CDR3 DNA sequence: TGTGCCTGGACCTACCCGACAGGGCTGGGGACTGAAGCTTTCTTT.

Only a few counts were recorded for this clone. The chain uses TRBV5-1 and TRBJ2-7, with a weak D call TRBD1 (6 bases). The V and J ends lost 0 bases and 0 bases respectively, with 10 bases between them. The CDR3 length is 15 residues. Germline V CDR1 and CDR2: SGHRS, YFSETQ. The CDR3 loop is CASSLASGVSYEQYF. CDR3 nucleotides: TGCGCCAGCAGCTTGGCCTCAGGGGTCTCCTACGAGCAGTACTTC.

The CDR3 sequence: CASSIPRGRGNQPQHF. CDR3 bases: TGTGCCAGTAGTATTCCTCGGGGAAGGGGCAATCAGCCCCAGCATTTT. This sequence joins TRBV19 and TRBJ1-5; D is ambiguous. Germline V CDR1 and CDR2: LNHDA, SQIVND (reference sequence). The CDR3 length is 16 residues. The V and J ends lost 3 bases and 2 bases respectively, with 14 bases between them.

V and J are TRBV4-1 and TRBJ1-1, with 8 bases matching TRBD1. This CDR3 contains 12 residues. In germline, CDR1 is MGHRA, CDR2 YSYEKL. J gave up 7 bases and V 5 bases, and 3 bases lay outside the gene matches. The CDR3 reads CASSETGVEAFF. The DNA for the CDR3 is TGCGCCAGCAGCGAGACAGGGGTTGAAGCTTTCTTT.

The CDR3 region is CAISDGDTETQYF. CDR3 DNA sequence: TGTGCCATCAGTGATGGTGACACAGAGACCCAGTACTTC. The chain links TRBV10-3 to TRBJ2-5; no firm D call. The CDR3 runs to 13 residues. CDR1 is ENHRY and CDR2 is SYGVKD in the germline V gene. V was clipped by 3 bases and J by 4 bases, with 9 bases between them.

The sample holds many counts of this clone. The chain has TRBV2 and TRBJ2-1; unclear D gene. V shed 7 bases and J shed 1 base, with 11 bases lying between them. This CDR3 is built from 14 residues. Germline CDR1 and CDR2: SNHLY and FYNNEI. CDR3 protein: CASTAERSYNEQFF. The CDR3 DNA reads TGTGCCAGCACCGCGGAGAGGTCCTACAATGAGCAGTTCTTC.

This clone was recorded a few times. The chain joins TRBV18 to TRBJ1-2, with 7 bases identical to TRBD1. The CDR3 loop spans 13 amino acids. V lost 6 bases to trimming and J lost 6 bases; unmatched junction nucleotides: 7. Germline CDR1 KGHSH, CDR2 LQKENI. CDR3 DNA sequence: TGTGCCAGCTCTTTCGACAGGGTAGATGGCTACACCTTC. Its protein product is CASSFDRVDGYTF.

The rearrangement joins TRBV18 to TRBJ1-1; D is uncertain. The germline gives CDR1 KGHSH, CDR2 LQKENI. V lost 2 bases and J 6 bases, leaving 10 bases between the germline ends. The CDR3 has 13 amino acids. The CDR3 DNA reads as TGTGCCAGCTCACCAAGGAGGGAAGCTGAAGCTTTCTTT. This translates into CASSPRREAEAFF.

J is TRBJ2-3 and V is TRBV30; 12 bases align to TRBD2. Germline trimming cut 5 bases from V and 3 bases from J; bases unmatched to any gene: 0. Germline V gene data show CDR1 as GTSNPN and CDR2 as SVGIG (reference sequence). The CDR3 contains 13 residues. The CDR3 spells CAWGTSGTDTQYF. CDR3 DNA sequence: TGTGCCTGGGGGACTAGCGGGACAGATACGCAGTATTTT. Full variable domain (rest looked up from reference TRBV30 and TRBJ2-3): SQTIHQWPATLVQPVGSPLSLECTVEGTSNPNLYWYRQAAGRGLQLLFYSVGIGQISSEVPQNLSASRPQDRQFILSSKKLLLSDSGFYLCAWGTSGTDTQYFGPGTRLTVL.

The rearrangement links TRBV28 to TRBJ2-7; possibly TRBD2 for D (6 bases). V lost 3 bases and J 1 base, leaving 13 bases between the germline ends. The CDR3 runs to 15 residues. Germline V gene sequence: CDR1 MDHEN, CDR2 SYDVKM. In nucleotides, the CDR3 is TGTGCCAGCAGTTTTAGCGGACATCAATCCTACGAGCAGTACTTC. Translated, it gives CASSFSGHQSYEQYF.

This clone came up once. V usage is TRBV11-1 and J usage is TRBJ2-2, with D perhaps matching TRBD2 (6 bases). Trimming removed 5 bases from V and 1 base from J, with 17 bases in between. Germline assignment: CDR1 SGHAT and CDR2 FQDESV (reference sequence). CDR3 length: 17 residues. CDR3 DNA: TGTGCCAGCAGCCGAACGGGAGCCGGGATGAACACCGGGGAGCTGTTTTTT. Protein: CASSRTGAGMNTGELFF.

J is TRBJ1-5 and V is TRBV6-6; D ambiguous. Germline CDR1 is MNHNY and CDR2 is SVGAGI (reference sequence). CDR3 length: 15 residues. V lost 5 bases and J 5 bases, leaving 16 bases between the germline ends. CDR3 coding DNA: TGTGCCAGCAGTGCCAGAGACGGTGGAGATCAGCCCCAGCATTTT. This translates into CASSARDGGDQPQHF.

The J gene is TRBJ1-2, the V gene TRBV23-1; 10 nucleotides agree with TRBD1. TRBV23-1 is an ORF for which the function is uncertain. Trimming took 2 bases from V and 7 from J; bases not matched to a gene: 22. The CDR3 length is 20 residues. This CDR3 is CASSQQTSPGQGTCGGGYTF. DNA for the CDR3: TGCGCCAGCAGTCAACAGACCTCGCCGGGACAGGGGACTTGCGGGGGTGGCTACACCTTC.

The rearrangement links TRBV29-1 to TRBJ2-1; TRBD1 is a possible D gene (5 bases). This CDR3 has 12 residues. The V gene lost 2 bases and the J gene lost 3 bases, with 5 bases spanning the gap. Germline CDR1 is SQVTM and CDR2 is ANQGSEA. The CDR3 DNA reads TGCAGCGTTGAAAGGGGCTACAATGAGCAGTTCTTC. Its protein product is CSVERGYNEQFF.

This clone appeared a few times. This chain connects TRBV2 to TRBJ1-5, with D unresolved. The V gene lost 0 bases and the J gene lost 3 bases, with 6 bases spanning the gap. The CDR3 covers 14 residues. Germline CDR1 SNHLY, CDR2 FYNNEI. The CDR3, as DNA: TGTGCCAGCAGTGAAGCCCACTTCAATCAGCCCCAGCATTTT. Translated, it gives CASSEAHFNQPQHF.

The chain employs TRBV14 and TRBJ2-2, with 11 nucleotides matching TRBD2. CDR1 is SGHDN and CDR2 is FVKESK in the germline V gene. The CDR3 covers 15 residues. J lost 4 bases, V lost 7 bases, and 5 bases had no gene match. DNA of the CDR3: TGTGCCAGCATTAGACTAGCGGGAAGCACCGGGGAGCTGTTTTTT. Protein sequence: CASIRLAGSTGELFF.

This clone was counted a few times. The chain recombines TRBV7-9 with TRBJ1-2, with 8 bases lining up with TRBD1. Germline V gene data show CDR1 as SEHNR and CDR2 as FQNEAQ (reference sequence). This CDR3 is 15 amino acids long. With 5 bases clipped from V and 8 bases from J, the junction kept 13 bases outside the gene matches. The CDR3 region has the DNA TGTGCCAGCAGCCCCGCTCCCGACAGGGGAAGAGGCTACACCTTC. It yields the protein CASSPAPDRGRGYTF.

This clone has more than one count but fewer than ten. The chain couples TRBV14 to TRBJ2-7, with 10 bases that match TRBD2. From germline, CDR1 is SGHDN and CDR2 FVKESK. V was clipped by 2 bases and J by 2 bases; unmatched bases: 6. There are 16 residues in the CDR3. This CDR3 is CASSQYFSGRTYEQYF. In DNA, the CDR3 is TGTGCCAGCAGCCAATACTTTAGCGGGAGGACCTACGAGCAGTACTTC.

This clone has a handful of counts. This chain connects TRBV5-4 to TRBJ2-3; TRBD2 matches at 12 bases. The V gene end was trimmed by 3 bases and the J gene end by 4 bases; junction bases not matched to a gene: 6. The CDR3 runs 16 residues. From germline, CDR1 is SGHNT and CDR2 YYREEE (reference sequence). The CDR3 sequence: CASSSTTSGSPDTQYF. CDR3 in DNA: TGTGCCAGCAGCTCGACGACTAGCGGGAGTCCAGATACGCAGTATTTT.

This clone has just a few counts. The genes are TRBV14 and TRBJ1-5, with D hard to call. V was clipped by 0 bases and J by 5 bases, with 5 bases between them. The CDR3 extends over 13 amino acids. Germline loops: CDR1 SGHDN, CDR2 FVKESK. CDR3 DNA sequence: TGTGCCAGCAGCCAAGACGAGTATCAGCCCCAGCATTTT. Its translation: CASSQDEYQPQHF.